This T cell receptor (beta chain) was sequenced during a study of cytomegalovirus exposure and HLA in healthy donors (dated 2017 in TCRdb). Background for the entire study: An earlier analysis of roughly 500 of the donors reported about 260 Gb of sequence data and 90 million to 120 million unique TCR beta sequences obtained from about 170 million T cells. An early release covering just under 650 HLA-typed donors comprised 250 to 350 gigabases of sequencing data and around 80 million unique TCR sequences. Among the 398 genotyped donors, around 81% belonged to the genetic ancestry cluster associated with self-reported Caucasian donors. The study was designed to test whether signatures of past pathogen exposure could be identified by cataloging public T cell receptors. The T cell repertoires of 550 to 850 subjects were profiled by immunosequencing and related to cytomegalovirus serostatus. Besides the first cohort of around 700 subjects, a separate validation cohort made up of 120 different subjects was used. The study combined high-throughput TCR immunosequencing, statistical association of individual TCRs with disease status, and machine learning to predict cytomegalovirus infection status. In a later analysis, previously published TCR beta repertoires from roughly 710 donors were re-analyzed and high-resolution HLA genotyping was added so that TCR occurrence patterns could be studied. Rather than using new phenotypic data, the later analysis identified candidate immune exposures from TCR beta sequences and from how often those sequences occurred across donors. To decide whether each TCR beta V gene segment behaved as functional or pseudogenic, an earlier analysis of approximately 600 of the donors relied on high-throughput TCR beta sequencing. Donor age, sex, ethnicity and CMV serostatus were collected together with the repertoire data. In a later genetic analysis, genome-wide SNP genotypes for about 60% of the 666 donors were used, and that subset was treated as a discovery cohort. Every repertoire in the discovery cohort had been generated on one and the same sequencing platform. HLA typing included class I and class II loci at four-digit resolution. The number of typed donors differed by locus: roughly 629-640 for A, B, C, DRB1 and DQB1; 500 to 550 for DQA1; some 590 for DPA1; and some 450 for DPB1. Four or five DR-DQ haplotypes were treated as single units for association and clustering because of strong linkage in the cohort. On average, about 200,000 unique TCR beta nucleotide sequences were sequenced per donor among 398 genotyped donors of the cohort, with roughly a sixth of those sequences being non-productive.

The cohort consisted of 600 to 750 healthy bone marrow donors. At the time of sampling, all cohort members were nominally healthy, though unrecorded immune exposures were likely present. The donor was CMV seronegative and was included in the group of several hundred seronegative cohort members. A peripheral blood sample was collected from each donor, and TCR beta sequencing was performed on peripheral blood mononuclear cells. The Qiagen DNeasy Blood Extraction Kit was used to extract genomic DNA from the blood cell samples. With regard to this clone: Its recognized antigen is unknown. No per-base quality is available; no much larger clone lies one base away.

The germline V gene sets CDR1 to SGHRS and CDR2 to YFSETQ. V is cut by 3 bases and J by 4 bases, and the space between the germline ends is 10 bases. Counted from cysteine to phenylalanine, this CDR3 has 14 amino acids. Of all the DNA, just the CDR3 is kept, 42 bases in frame from base 1. On the study overall, not on this receptor specifically: A cluster of highly shared sequence variants was judged likely to represent a technical artifact of the sequencing pipeline. Linkage disequilibrium might explain the correlated functional status among segregating V segments, but an unknown experimental factor could not be ruled out. Because counts were too low, roughly 17 rarely observed V segments, including chromosome 9 orphons, were left out of the earlier analysis of 500 to 750 of the donors. According to a later genetic analysis, donors in an Asian-associated ancestry cluster had fewer N-insertions in productive TCRs than the approximately 710-donor mean. At a false discovery rate of 0.05, a later analysis linked 15,000 to 20,000 TCR beta sequences to specific HLA alleles. A later genetic analysis associated a missense DCLRE1C variant with V-gene and J-gene trimming of TCR beta chains, and an independent cohort replicated the association. Cytomegalovirus status was reported to be diagnosed by the classifier with high specificity and sensitivity in both the original and validation cohorts. HLA typing was unavailable for some donors at each locus, so association tests used only the typed subset. A further reported finding was that TCR beta sequences accurately predicted the HLA-A and HLA-B alleles for most subjects in the first cohort. According to a later analysis, TCR association rates differed among HLA loci, with DRB1 alleles showing the most associated TCRs and HLA-C alleles showing the fewest. Some IMGT-functional V segments, including TRBV6-2 and TRBV6-3, could not be told apart with the 87-base-pair reads, so those segments were excluded. In a later analysis, several top co-occurrence clusters were reported to appear linked to parvovirus B19, influenza, CMV and Epstein-Barr virus. Broadly in line with IMGT annotations, most TCR beta V segments showed up in productive rearrangements about 87% or about 30% of the time in an earlier analysis of roughly 590 of the donors. In a later analysis, HLA-associated TCR beta chains were found to be more clonally expanded and to have lower generation probabilities than equally common non-associated chains. A total of 150 to 200 TCR beta chains were listed by the study as associated with cytomegalovirus. Across donors, most TCR sequences were observed very rarely, whereas some public TCRs were present in many individuals. According to the authors, the approach could potentially be generalized to other disease states and immunological phenotypes. CMV serostatus was the only immune exposure information available for the cohort. Most CMV-associated TCR beta chains appeared to be HLA-restricted in a later analysis, and the HLA associations seemed to be driven largely by CMV exposure. In vitro tests confirmed that a few of the cytomegalovirus-associated TCR beta chains recognize cytomegalovirus antigens. Sequencing depth was assumed to be roughly uniform across donors in the presence/absence analyses, though that assumption may not hold. In this cohort, only TCR beta chains were sequenced, and detectable features were limited by the absence of alpha or paired-chain data. When HLA alleles, especially DR and DQ, strongly co-occurred, attributing TCR associations to individual alleles was difficult.

Libraries were prepared through the immunoSEQ multiplex PCR assay. For the multiplex PCR, a mixture combining 60 forward primers for TCR Vbeta segments and 13 reverse primers for TCR Jbeta segments was used. The CDR3 region of rearranged TCR beta genes was amplified from genomic DNA with a multiplex PCR assay. Amplified TCR beta libraries were sequenced as 87-base-pair reads on the Illumina HiSeq System. In the original analysis: A later analysis tallied around 87 million unique TCR beta chains across the roughly 610 repertoires, and around 9.9 million of those chains were shared by two or more donors. Raw reads were error-corrected and collapsed into unique sequences by a nearest-neighbor algorithm in which closely related sequences were merged to remove PCR and sequencing errors. Alignment of CDR3 sequences to IMGT reference sequences was used to assign V, D and J gene segments. Each retained sequence needed at least a six-nucleotide match to both a V gene segment and a J gene segment. A rearrangement was called productive if the CDR3 had no stop codons and remained in frame with V and J, and every other rearrangement was called non-productive. CDR3 was defined by IMGT convention, running from the second conserved V-encoded cysteine to the conserved J-encoded phenylalanine. The earlier analysis of about 640 of the donors excluded any sequence lacking an unambiguous match to a single V gene segment. In an earlier analysis of almost 600 of the donors, a V segment was called functional when productive rearrangements were above 56.7%, and segregating when the standard deviation between donors exceeded 5%. A statistical classification framework was developed to diagnose cytomegalovirus status using the catalog of TCR beta chain sequences. In a later analysis, V and J genes were assigned by comparing TCR nucleotide sequences against IMGT/GENE-DB human TR gene sequences. The TCRdist pipeline was used in a later analysis to assign CDR3 sequences and most-parsimonious VDJ recombination scenarios. In a later analysis, every TCR beta chain was defined by the combination of its CDR3 amino acid sequence and its V-gene family, and reads without a unique V-gene family were dropped. A later analysis removed 550 to 700 highly shared, low-generation-probability nucleotide sequences to deal with suspected cross-contamination and a sequencing artifact. A later analysis calculated a clonal expansion index for each public chain from normalized within-repertoire ranks of inferred template counts. Generation probabilities in a later analysis came from a VDJ recombination model fitted to out-of-frame rearrangements, and those results were checked against IGoR. Hypergeometric tests were used in a later analysis to score TCR-TCR, TCR-HLA and TCR-CMV co-occurrence, with a repertoire-size bias correction applied to the TCR pairs. A later analysis estimated false discovery rates by permuting HLA or CMV assignments 20 times. In a later analysis, co-occurring TCRs were grouped using DBSCAN, and TCRdist sequence similarity was added for clustering within HLA-allele-positive subsets. Repertoires with fewer than 30,000 or more than 120,000 public chains were left out of co-occurrence clustering, as were a handful of repertoires with anomalous nucleotide sharing. TCRdb holds this immuneACCESS table with in-frame rearrangements only. Some clones are missing; in checked studies, unresolved V genes explain under half, and the rest has no known cause. The V and J calls and the clone size are those of that table, but D and trimming were determined from the DNA. The sample data list fewer than 200,000 clones, and 78% of these were observed just once. Together, the top ten hold about 2.6% of the sample.

Recombination linked TRBV5-1 to TRBJ2-2, with TRBD2 tentatively as D gene (6 bases match). Sequenced: PBMCs. The sequence came from a female donor in good health and CMV-seronegative. The CDR3 amino acid sequence is: CASSSVGGTGELFF. DNA sequence: TGCGCCAGCAGCTCTGTCGGGGGCACCGGGGAGCTGTTTTTT.